This T cell receptor beta chain was sequenced in a study of chemoradiotherapy in HPV16-positive cancers. CDR3 length equals 15 residues. V shed 3 bases and J 2 bases; nucleotides not matched to a gene: 5. From germline, CDR1 is ENHRY and CDR2 SYGVKD. Details on this clone: What it recognizes is unknown.

TCRdb's table, derived via immunoSEQ multiplex PCR, lists solely in-frame clones and lacks some. The data show approximately 35,000 clones, just under 80% seen once. General study findings and limits: Candidate HPV-specific clones and E7-related TCR motifs grew in tumor during treatment.

This specimen consisted of blood, obtained from a patient who underwent chemoradiotherapy. The chain couples TRBV10-3 to TRBJ2-7, with 9 nucleotides matching TRBD1. The receptor was isolated from a human donor with HPV-associated anogenital cancer. This chain's CDR3 is CAISDNRDRAYEQYF. As DNA, the CDR3 is TGTGCCATCAGTGACAACCGGGACAGGGCCTACGAGCAGTACTTC.